This section outlines one TCR beta chain sequence together with its context. The target of this receptor is not known. No base quality information exists; no much larger clone differs at one position. The germline V gene yields SGHDT for CDR1 and YYEEEE for CDR2. Relative to germline, V is missing 2 bases and J is missing 4 bases, with 8 bases of the junction outside any gene match. The CDR3 sequence holds 18 residues, the cysteine and phenylalanine included. The DNA shown is the 54-base CDR3, in frame from base 1. TCR beta CDR3 regions were amplified from RNA transcripts. For the first round of RT-PCR on the TCR CDR3, the HTBI primer set was used together with the Qiagen OneStep RT-PCR kit. Libraries were constructed in a second round of multiplex PCR, after which size selection and purification were performed. Sequencing of the libraries was done on an Illumina HiSeq2000 using paired-end 100 bp reads. Under the source paper's analysis protocol: Raw data were processed with SOAPnuke, discarding reads with adapters, uncalled bases, mean Phred below 15, or no exact constant-primer or identifier match. COPE v1.2.5 was used to merge high-quality paired reads, and clonotypes were defined as unique nucleotide sequences. MiTCR v1.1 was used to align clonotypes to the IMGT TRBV, TRBD and TRBJ reference segments. Only V-J combinations with frequency above 0.0001, covering roughly 99% of repertoires, were analysed. The TCS score was defined as the ratio of F50 (clonal expansion) to E x V (chaos), calculated using BLOSUM62-based TCRdist between CDR3 peptides within each V-J. Welch's t-statistics and random forest reduced 500 to 650 V-J features to 13, which were used in a naive Bayes classifier (R e1071). Using fastp at Q25 and MiXCR, TCRdb reprocessed the public reads and kept productive beta chains. Every CDR3 protein is listed once, alongside the most common genes and DNA of its rows. The V and J calls follow TCRdb's processing rather than the paper's. This sample holds 350,000 to 400,000 distinct CDR3 sequences; 14% to 15% were observed only once. The top ten clonotypes cover approximately 32% of the sample.

A patient counted as having stable Graves' hyperthyroidism if no progression to ophthalmopathy occurred over 18 months of follow-up. Hyperthyroidism patients were newly diagnosed, with disease duration under 2 months, and aged 18 to 65 years. Patients with uncontrolled infections, other autoimmune diseases, pregnancy or lactation were excluded. Clinical symptoms, serum thyroxine and TRAb, thyroid ultrasound, and orbital computed tomography formed the basis for the diagnoses. Ficoll-Paque density gradient centrifugation was used to isolate PBMCs from around 10 ml of fresh peripheral blood. Total RNA was extracted with Trizol reagent, and quality was checked on an Agilent 2100 Bioanalyzer. These data are taken from a study of T cells in Graves' hyperthyroidism and ophthalmopathy (dated by TCRdb to about 2019). Background for the entire study: Peripheral blood was sampled at the time of initial diagnosis, prior to any treatment. For training and testing, the 80 to 100 patients in the discovery cohort were randomly divided in a 7:3 ratio. Thyroid tissue and blood T-cell repertoires from over 5 Graves' hyperthyroidism patients were also compared in the study. A discovery cohort of about a hundred patients, roughly 40 with Graves' ophthalmopathy and 55 to 60 with stable Graves' hyperthyroidism, was used to find distinguishing TCR V-J signatures. The paper reports TCR Vbeta CDR3 sequencing of some 140 peripheral blood samples: around 41 ophthalmopathy, over 70 hyperthyroidism and roughly 17 progressor patients. After blood sampling, hyperthyroidism patients were treated with methimazole at a starting dose of 30 mg daily, and ophthalmopathy patients were treated with high-dose intravenous methylprednisolone. Prospective prediction of ophthalmopathy was tested in an independent validation cohort consisting of about 20 hyperthyroidism patients and around 17 patients who later progressed to ophthalmopathy. Paper-wide results and their limitations: Most expanded thyroid clonotypes (frequency above 0.001) were also found in blood, which suggests that blood repertoires may mirror thyroid immune responses. A model built on a 13 V-J signature distinguished ophthalmopathy from stable hyperthyroidism, reaching about 88% sensitivity and around 81% specificity in cross-validation and 80%/75% in testing. In validation, the model predicted progression to ophthalmopathy with just under 71% sensitivity and less than 75% specificity, a median of about six months before onset. No statistical method was used to fix the sample size in advance, and group allocation was not hidden from the investigators.

This sequence uses TRBV5-6 and TRBJ2-5; the central 16 bases match TRBD2. The material sequenced was blood. The source is a woman between 25 and 40 years old with Graves' hyperthyroidism. The DNA is as follows: TGTGCCAGCAGCTTCCACCCGGGACTAGCGGGAGGGCCAGAGACCCAGTACTTC. Its product reads: CASSFHPGLAGGPETQYF.